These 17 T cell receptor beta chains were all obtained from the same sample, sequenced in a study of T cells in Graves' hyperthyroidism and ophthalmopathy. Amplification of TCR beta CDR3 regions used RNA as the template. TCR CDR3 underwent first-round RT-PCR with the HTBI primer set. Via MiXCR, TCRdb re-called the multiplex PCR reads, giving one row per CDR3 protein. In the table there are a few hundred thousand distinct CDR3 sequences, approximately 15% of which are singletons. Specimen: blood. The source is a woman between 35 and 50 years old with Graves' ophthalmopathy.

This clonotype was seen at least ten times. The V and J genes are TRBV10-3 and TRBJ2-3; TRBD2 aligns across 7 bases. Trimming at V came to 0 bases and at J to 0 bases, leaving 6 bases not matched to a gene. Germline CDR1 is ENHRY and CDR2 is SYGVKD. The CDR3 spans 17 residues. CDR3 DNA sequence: TGTGCCATCAGTGAGTCGACCCAAGCGGGGAGCACAGATACGCAGTATTTT. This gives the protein CAISESTQAGSTDTQYF.

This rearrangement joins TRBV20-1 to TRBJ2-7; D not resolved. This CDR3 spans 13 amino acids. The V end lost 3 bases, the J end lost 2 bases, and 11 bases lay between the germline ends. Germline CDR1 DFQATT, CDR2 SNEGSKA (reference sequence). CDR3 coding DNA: TGCAGTGCTAGGGGTGACACCCCCTACGAGCAGTACTTC. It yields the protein CSARGDTPYEQYF.

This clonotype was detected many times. The CDR3 here is CSATQGPERDTQYF. The CDR3 region has the DNA TGCAGTGCAACACAGGGGCCCGAACGGGATACGCAGTATTTT. The chain is built from TRBV20-1 and TRBJ2-3; 7 nucleotides line up with TRBD1. V was pared by 6 bases and J by 6 bases, with 12 bases of the junction left unmatched. Germline values: CDR1 DFQATT, CDR2 SNEGSKA (reference sequence). The CDR3 contains 14 residues.

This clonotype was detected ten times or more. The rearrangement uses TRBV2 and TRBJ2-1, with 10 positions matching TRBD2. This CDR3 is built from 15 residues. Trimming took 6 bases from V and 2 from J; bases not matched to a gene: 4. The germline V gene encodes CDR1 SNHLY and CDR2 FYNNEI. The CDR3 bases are TGTGCCAGCAGCGATAGCGGGGGGCCCTACAATGAGCAGTTCTTC. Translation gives CASSDSGGPYNEQFF.

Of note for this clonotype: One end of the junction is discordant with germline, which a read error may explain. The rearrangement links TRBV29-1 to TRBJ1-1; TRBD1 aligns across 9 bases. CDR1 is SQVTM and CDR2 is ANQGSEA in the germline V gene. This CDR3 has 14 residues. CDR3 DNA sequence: TGCAGCGTTGCCCTACAGGGGGCGGACACTGAAGCTTCCTTT. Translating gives CSVALQGADTEASF.

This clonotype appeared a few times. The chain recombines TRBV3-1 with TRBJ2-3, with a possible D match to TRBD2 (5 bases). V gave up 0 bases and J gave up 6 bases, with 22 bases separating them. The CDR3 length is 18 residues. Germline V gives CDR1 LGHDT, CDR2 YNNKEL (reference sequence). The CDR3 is CASSQDIAGLTTGDTQYF. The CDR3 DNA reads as TGTGCCAGCAGCCAAGATATCGCGGGTTTGACGACGGGGGATACGCAGTATTTT.

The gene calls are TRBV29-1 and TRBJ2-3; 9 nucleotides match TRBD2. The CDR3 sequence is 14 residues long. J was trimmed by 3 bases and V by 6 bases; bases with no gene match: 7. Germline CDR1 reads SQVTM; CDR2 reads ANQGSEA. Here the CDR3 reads CSVVAGGTTDTQYF. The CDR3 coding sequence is TGCAGCGTCGTGGCGGGAGGGACAACAGATACGCAGTATTTT.

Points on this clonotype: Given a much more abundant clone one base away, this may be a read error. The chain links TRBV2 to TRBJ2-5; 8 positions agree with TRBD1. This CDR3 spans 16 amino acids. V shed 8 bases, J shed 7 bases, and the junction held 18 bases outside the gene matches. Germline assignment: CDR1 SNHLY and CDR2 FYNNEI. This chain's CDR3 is CASLKDRAVFGVTQYF. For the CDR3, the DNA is TGTGCCAGCTTAAAGGACAGGGCAGTGTTTGGCGTGACCCAGTACTTC.

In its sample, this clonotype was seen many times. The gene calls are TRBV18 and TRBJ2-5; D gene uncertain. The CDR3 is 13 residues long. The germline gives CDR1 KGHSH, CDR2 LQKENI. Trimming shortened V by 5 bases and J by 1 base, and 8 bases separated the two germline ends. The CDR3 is CASSRLPQETQYF. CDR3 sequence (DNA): TGTGCCAGCTCAAGACTTCCCCAAGAGACCCAGTACTTC.

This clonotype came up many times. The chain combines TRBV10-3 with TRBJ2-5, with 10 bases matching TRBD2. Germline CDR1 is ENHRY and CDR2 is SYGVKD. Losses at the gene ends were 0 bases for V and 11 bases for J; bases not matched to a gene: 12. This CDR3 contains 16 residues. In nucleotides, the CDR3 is TGTGCCATCAGTGAGTCCCTAGCGGGAGACACAGGGGGACAGTACTTC. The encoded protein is CAISESLAGDTGGQYF.

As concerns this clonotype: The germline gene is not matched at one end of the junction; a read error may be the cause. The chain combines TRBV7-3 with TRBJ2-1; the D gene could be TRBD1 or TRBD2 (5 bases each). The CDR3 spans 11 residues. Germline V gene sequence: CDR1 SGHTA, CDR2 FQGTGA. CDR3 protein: CAGSFGGEQFF. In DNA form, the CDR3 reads TGTGCCGGCAGTTTTGGGGGTGAGCAGTTCTTC.

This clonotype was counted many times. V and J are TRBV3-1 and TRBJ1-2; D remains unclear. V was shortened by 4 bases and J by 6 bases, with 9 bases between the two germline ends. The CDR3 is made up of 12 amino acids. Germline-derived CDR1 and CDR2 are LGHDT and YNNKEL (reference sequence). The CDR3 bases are TGTGCCAGCAGCCGTGTTAATCATGGCTACACCTTC. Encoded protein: CASSRVNHGYTF.

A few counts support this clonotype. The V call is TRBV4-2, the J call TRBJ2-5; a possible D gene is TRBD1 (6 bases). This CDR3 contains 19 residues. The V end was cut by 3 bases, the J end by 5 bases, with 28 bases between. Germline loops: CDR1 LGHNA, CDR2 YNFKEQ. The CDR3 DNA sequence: TGTGCCAGCAGCCAGTGGGGATGGGTAGGAGGTAGGGGGTCCGAGACCCAGTACTTC. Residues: CASSQWGWVGGRGSETQYF.

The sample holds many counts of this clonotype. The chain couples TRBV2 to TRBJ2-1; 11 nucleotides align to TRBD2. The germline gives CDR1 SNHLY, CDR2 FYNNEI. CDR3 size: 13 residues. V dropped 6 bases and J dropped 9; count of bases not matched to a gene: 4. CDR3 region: CASRLAGAAEQFF. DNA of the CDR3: TGTGCCAGCAGACTAGCGGGAGCAGCTGAGCAGTTCTTC. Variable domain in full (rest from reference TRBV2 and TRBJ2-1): EPEVTQTPSHQVTQMGQEVILRCVPISNHLYFYWYRQILGQKVEFLVSFYNNEISEKSEIFDDQFSVERPDGSNFTLKIRSTKLEDSAMYFCASRLAGAAEQFFGPGTRLTVL.

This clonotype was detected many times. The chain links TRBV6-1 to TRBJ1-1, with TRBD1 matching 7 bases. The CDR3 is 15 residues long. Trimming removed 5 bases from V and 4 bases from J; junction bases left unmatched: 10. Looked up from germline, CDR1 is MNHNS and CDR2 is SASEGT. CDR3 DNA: TGTGCCAGCAGTAAACTGACAGGGTTCGGCACTGAAGCTTTCTTT. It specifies CASSKLTGFGTEAFF.

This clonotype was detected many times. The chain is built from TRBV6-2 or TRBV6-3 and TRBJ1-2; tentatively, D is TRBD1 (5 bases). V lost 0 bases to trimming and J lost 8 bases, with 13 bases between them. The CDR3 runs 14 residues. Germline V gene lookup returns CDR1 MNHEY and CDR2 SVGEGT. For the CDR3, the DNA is TGTGCCAGCAGTTACTCCCCGGGGGACGGGGGCTACACCTTC. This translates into CASSYSPGDGGYTF.

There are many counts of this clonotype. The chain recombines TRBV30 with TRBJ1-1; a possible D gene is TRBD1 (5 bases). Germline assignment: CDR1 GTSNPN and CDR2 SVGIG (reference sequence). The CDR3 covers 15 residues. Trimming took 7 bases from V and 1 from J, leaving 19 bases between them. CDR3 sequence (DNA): TGTGCCTCCAACATACCTGGGGGGAAGAACACTGAAGCTTTCTTT. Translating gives CASNIPGGKNTEAFF.